This TCR beta chain was sequenced in a study of blood T cells in healthy people across ages. As for the study in general: Per every two T cells, about one barcoded beta molecule was captured by template switching. Study outcomes and limitations: With unsorted PBMCs, a conclusive comparison of naive versus antigen-experienced cells was not possible.

Germline assignment: CDR1 LGHNA and CDR2 YNFKEQ. V was cut by 0 bases and J by 3 bases, with 6 bases left in between. The CDR3 is made up of 14 amino acids. As regards this clonotype: The antigen is undetermined.

It was with a sample-barcoded 5' primer and a J-beta primer mix that a second PCR of roughly 7 to 12 cycles was run. TCRdb reanalysed the 5' RACE reads using MiXCR and keeps one entry per CDR3 protein. The sample yields approximately 730,000 distinct CDR3 sequences, roughly 45% seen once. The chain uses TRBV4-2 and TRBJ2-1; D gene ambiguous. The clonotype originates from an older woman in good health. The specimen sequenced was blood. The chain's CDR3 is CASSQENLYNEQFF. The CDR3 DNA is TGTGCCAGCAGCCAAGAGAACCTCTACAATGAGCAGTTCTTC.